This T cell receptor beta chain was recovered during a study of blood T cell repertoires in COVID-19. Looking at the study overall: From T cells, B-cell-depleted T cells, or PBMCs came the material, which was cDNA or gDNA.

TCRdb's copy holds only in-frame clones and misses some; the assay was immunoSEQ multiplex PCR. The table has approximately 84,000 clones, 70% to 80% seen once. The ends were cut back, 8 bases at V and 6 bases at J, with 13 bases in the middle. The CDR3 is 13 residues long. CDR1 and CDR2 (germline): LNHDA, SQIVND (reference sequence). This TCR was sampled from a human donor in a cohort sampled during active COVID-19. Input material: peripheral blood. This chain connects TRBV19 to TRBJ2-2, with D perhaps matching TRBD1 (5 bases). The CDR3 protein is CASSTVPPGELFF. The CDR3, as DNA: TGTGCCAGTTCGACAGTACCGCCCGGGGAGCTGTTTTTT.